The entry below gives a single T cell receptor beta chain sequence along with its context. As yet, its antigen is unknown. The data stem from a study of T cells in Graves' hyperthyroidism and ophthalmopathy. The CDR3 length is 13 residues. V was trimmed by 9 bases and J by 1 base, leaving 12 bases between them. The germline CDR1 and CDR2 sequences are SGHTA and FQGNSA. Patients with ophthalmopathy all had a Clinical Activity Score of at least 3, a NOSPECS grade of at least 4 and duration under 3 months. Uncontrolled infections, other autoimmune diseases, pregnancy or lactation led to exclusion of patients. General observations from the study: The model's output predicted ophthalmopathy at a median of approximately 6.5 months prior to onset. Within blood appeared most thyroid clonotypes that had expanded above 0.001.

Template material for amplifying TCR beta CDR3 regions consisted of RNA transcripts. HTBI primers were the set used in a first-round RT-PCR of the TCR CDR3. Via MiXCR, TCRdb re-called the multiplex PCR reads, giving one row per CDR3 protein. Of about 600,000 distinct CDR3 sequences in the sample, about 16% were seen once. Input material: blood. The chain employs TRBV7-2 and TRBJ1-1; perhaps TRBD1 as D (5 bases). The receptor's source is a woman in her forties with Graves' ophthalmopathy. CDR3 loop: CASTRDWNTEAFF. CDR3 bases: TGTGCCAGTACCAGGGATTGGAACACTGAAGCTTTCTTT.